Following are 24 T cell receptor beta chains from one sample sequenced in a study of CXCR3-negative and CXCR3-positive naive CD8 T cells. Each TRB cDNA library was prepared by 5' RACE (with UMI labels). TCRdb reprocessed the 5' RACE reads, keeping one entry per CDR3 protein, no DNA. This listing includes about 130,000 distinct CDR3 sequences. Input material: naive CXCR3- CD8+ T cells from blood. Subset denoted: CD45RO-CCR7+CD27+CD95- naive CD8+ T cells lacking CXCR3 (TNR3-). The receptors originated from a human donor in good health. Some clones in this sample may be carry-over from other donors' samples.

V gene TRBV2 combines with J gene TRBJ1-1. The CDR3 is 16 residues long. Germline assignment: CDR1 SNHLY and CDR2 FYNNEI. The chain's CDR3 is CASCKREGEGNTEAFF. Together with reference TRBV2 and TRBJ1-1, the CDR3 gives the full variable domain: EPEVTQTPSHQVTQMGQEVILRCVPISNHLYFYWYRQILGQKVEFLVSFYNNEISEKSEIFDDQFSVERPDGSNFTLKIRSTKLEDSAMYFCASCKREGEGNTEAFFGQGTRLTVV.

The genes are TRBV29-1 and TRBJ2-7; lacking DNA, the TRBD1 call made by TCRdb goes unchecked. Per the germline V gene, CDR1 is SQVTM and CDR2 is ANQGSEA. The CDR3 sequence is 14 residues long. The CDR3 protein is CSVDGPGTAGEQYF.

This rearrangement joins TRBV12-3 or TRBV12-4 to TRBJ2-3. The CDR3 contains 12 residues. The CDR3 is CASSLAGDTQYF.

J is TRBJ2-7 and V is TRBV11-2; TCRdb selects TRBD2, and the lack of DNA leaves this call unchecked. CDR3 length: 15 residues. CDR1 is SGHAT and CDR2 is FQNNGV in the germline V gene. CDR3 loop: CASSAMRVTTYEQYF.

V is TRBV7-7 and J is TRBJ2-1; as DNA is missing, the TRBD2 call by TCRdb cannot be tested. Per germline, CDR1 SSHAT and CDR2 FNYEAQ (reference sequence). The CDR3 is made up of 12 amino acids. This chain's CDR3 is CASSGNEGEQFF. Looking up the rest from reference TRBV7-7 and TRBJ2-1 gives the full variable domain: GAGVSQSPRYKVTKRGQDVTLRCDPISSHATLYWYQQALGQGPEFLTYFNYEAQPDKSGLPSDRFSAERPEGSISTLTIQRTEQRDSAMYRCASSGNEGEQFFGPGTRLTVL.

The rearrangement uses TRBV7-7 and TRBJ1-1; there is no DNA to check the TCRdb D call of TRBD1. Germline-derived CDR1 and CDR2 are SSHAT and FNYEAQ (reference sequence). CDR3 size: 13 residues. This CDR3 reads CASSLGEGGEAFF.

This chain uses TRBV5-5 with TRBJ2-1; lacking DNA, the TRBD1 call made by TCRdb goes unchecked. From germline, CDR1 is SGHKS and CDR2 YYEKEE (reference sequence). This CDR3 is built from 16 residues. The CDR3 protein is CASSLGKRGSHNEQFF.

The chain is built from TRBV12-3 or TRBV12-4 and TRBJ2-3; TCRdb names TRBD1, which stays unverified in the absence of DNA. The CDR3 is 16 amino acids. This chain's CDR3 is CASSRAGVSSTDTQYF.

The CDR3 spells CASSQEGGRNYEQYF. This chain connects TRBV4-3 to TRBJ2-7; checking the TCRdb D call of TRBD1 is not possible without DNA. Germline values: CDR1 LGHNA, CDR2 YSLEER. This CDR3 has 15 residues.

The J gene is TRBJ2-7, the V gene TRBV5-5; the TCRdb call, TRBD1, lacks DNA for checking. CDR1 SGHKS and CDR2 YYEKEE come from the germline V gene (reference sequence). The CDR3 runs 17 residues. The CDR3 reads CASRPPLSEDRGREQYF.

The CDR3 is CASSLQGAGAYNEQFF. The chain has TRBV9 and TRBJ2-1; TCRdb's assignment of TRBD1 cannot be checked, as there is no DNA. CDR1 and CDR2 (germline): SGDLS, YYNGEE. This CDR3 contains 16 residues.

The chain joins TRBV6-2 or TRBV6-3 to TRBJ2-2; TCRdb names TRBD1, which stays unverified in the absence of DNA. CDR3 size: 15 residues. Per germline, CDR1 MNHEY and CDR2 SVGEGT. This CDR3 is CASSYSTGGPGELFF.

This sequence joins TRBV7-6 and TRBJ2-1; without DNA, the TCRdb call of TRBD1 cannot be checked. CDR1 and CDR2 (germline): SGHVS, FNYEAQ. The CDR3 runs to 16 residues. The CDR3 sequence is CASSLTPGHPYNEQFF.

V usage is TRBV6-5 and J usage is TRBJ2-1. This CDR3 is built from 15 residues. The V gene's germline CDR1 is MNHEY and CDR2 SVGAGI. The CDR3 protein is CASSHQSAFFNEQFF.

The rearrangement joins TRBV7-9 to TRBJ2-5; TCRdb picks TRBD1, but there is no DNA to check that call. The CDR3 has 16 amino acids. The germline CDR1 and CDR2 sequences are SEHNR and FQNEAQ (reference sequence). CDR3 in amino acids: CASSLARQGARETQYF.

The genes are TRBV7-9 and TRBJ1-2; TCRdb lists TRBD1, though no DNA is available to test this call. Germline-derived CDR1 and CDR2 are SEHNR and FQNEAQ (reference sequence). This CDR3 is built from 15 residues. CDR3 in amino acids: CASSYEQGLNYGYTF.

The J gene is TRBJ2-2, the V gene TRBV10-3; there is no DNA to check the TCRdb D call of TRBD1. Germline loops: CDR1 ENHRY, CDR2 SYGVKD. The CDR3 length is 17 residues. The CDR3 protein is CAISERWQGVNTGELFF.

The chain combines TRBV7-9 with TRBJ1-1; TCRdb selects TRBD1, and the lack of DNA leaves this call unchecked. Germline CDR1 is SEHNR and CDR2 is FQNEAQ (reference sequence). The CDR3 is 13 residues long. The CDR3 sequence: CASSSGGAQEAFF.

This chain links TRBV7-9 with TRBJ2-1; TCRdb proposes TRBD2, but this gene call is untestable without DNA. The CDR3 has 18 amino acids. Germline CDR1 and CDR2: SEHNR and FQNEAQ (reference sequence). CDR3 in amino acids: CASTRYPGLAGLYNEQFF.

The CDR3 sequence is CASSSPPSAGVVYSNQPQHF. The chain joins TRBV28 to TRBJ1-5; TCRdb lists TRBD1, though no DNA is available to test this call. The CDR3 length is 20 residues. Per germline, CDR1 MDHEN and CDR2 SYDVKM.

The rearrangement uses TRBV7-9 and TRBJ2-1; the TCRdb D gene call, TRBD1, has no DNA to confirm it. CDR1 and CDR2 (germline): SEHNR, FQNEAQ (reference sequence). This CDR3 is built from 12 residues. CDR3 amino acids: CASSLGVPEQFF.

V and J are TRBV7-9 and TRBJ2-7; no DNA is available, so the TRBD2 call from TCRdb remains unchecked. The CDR3 loop spans 15 amino acids. CDR1 and CDR2 (germline): SEHNR, FQNEAQ (reference sequence). The CDR3 reads CASSLGGIGVYEQYF.

The chain carries TRBV21-1 and TRBJ1-5. TRBV21-1 counts as a pseudogene. CDR3 length equals 16 residues. The CDR3 loop is CASSKDKTWGNQPQHF.

CDR3 region: CASSFSRGGRKGVQYF. The V gene is TRBV28, the J gene TRBJ2-4; there is no DNA to check the TCRdb D call of TRBD1. Germline loops: CDR1 MDHEN, CDR2 SYDVKM. The CDR3 sequence is 16 residues long.